These 16 T cell receptor beta chains were all obtained from the same sample, sequenced in a study of shared clonotypes between healthy human individuals. TCRdb's copy holds only in-frame clones and misses some; the assay was immunoSEQ multiplex PCR. In the table there are 2 million to 2.5 million clones, 90% to 95% of which are singletons. The sequencing input was naive CD4+ T cells sorted from blood. Regarding subset: CD45RA+ positively selected. The receptors shown here come from a man younger than 30 in good health.

J is TRBJ2-1 and V is TRBV30, with unresolved D. The CDR3 runs to 13 residues. Trimming shortened V by 0 bases and J by 6 bases, and 9 bases separated the two germline ends. Per the germline V gene, CDR1 is GTSNPN and CDR2 is SVGIG (reference sequence). CDR3 sequence: CAWSVSLLNEQFF. In DNA form, the CDR3 reads TGTGCCTGGAGTGTATCCCTCCTCAATGAGCAGTTCTTC.

This clone was counted a single time. The V gene is TRBV29-1, the J gene TRBJ1-2, with D unresolved. The CDR3 has 12 amino acids. CDR1 and CDR2 (germline): SQVTM, ANQGSEA. Trimming stripped 4 bases from V and 3 bases from J, with 9 bases between. For the CDR3, the DNA is TGCAGCGTTGTGGTAGGAGACTATGGCTACACCTTC. Amino acids: CSVVVGDYGYTF. Based on the CDR3 plus reference TRBV29-1 and TRBJ1-2, the full variable domain is SAVISQKPSRDICQRGTSLTIQCQVDSQVTMMFWYRQQPGQSLTLIATANQGSEATYESGFVIDKFPISRPNLTFSTLTVSNMSPEDSSIYLCSVVVGDYGYTFGSGTRLTVV.

The CDR3 is CASSATIPYEQYF. In DNA, the CDR3 is TGTGCCAGCAGCGCCACTATCCCCTACGAGCAGTACTTC. This rearrangement joins TRBV2 to TRBJ2-7; D gene unclear. Germline V gene data show CDR1 as SNHLY and CDR2 as FYNNEI. CDR3 length equals 13 residues. V was pared by 6 bases and J by 2 bases, with 11 bases between. Complete variable domain (other parts from reference TRBV2 and TRBJ2-7): EPEVTQTPSHQVTQMGQEVILRCVPISNHLYFYWYRQILGQKVEFLVSFYNNEISEKSEIFDDQFSVERPDGSNFTLKIRSTKLEDSAMYFCASSATIPYEQYFGPGTRLTVT.

The gene calls are TRBV19 and TRBJ2-3; the match to TRBD1 covers 7 bases. The CDR3 totals 13 residues. Germline lookup yields CDR1 LNHDA and CDR2 SQIVND (reference sequence). With V trimmed by 4 bases and J by 4 bases, 2 bases remained unmatched. DNA for the CDR3: TGTGCCAGTAGTAAGGGGGCCGCAGATACGCAGTATTTT. Protein product: CASSKGAADTQYF.

The CDR3 DNA is TGTGCCAGCAGCCTAGGGGGCGGGACAGTTAATTCACCCCTCCACTTT. Its protein product is CASSLGGGTVNSPLHF. The V and J genes are TRBV7-2 and TRBJ1-6; TRBD1 aligns across 7 bases. CDR1 is SGHTA, CDR2 FQGNSA, per germline. The CDR3 contains 16 residues. V trimming: 5 bases; J trimming: 6 bases; junction bases outside the gene matches: 10.

The CDR3 loop is CASSYSSYYEQYF. The CDR3 DNA sequence: TGTGCCAGCAGTTACTCAAGTTACTACGAGCAGTACTTC. The chain combines TRBV6-5 with TRBJ2-7; D remains unclear. The CDR3 covers 13 residues. Germline CDR1 reads MNHEY; CDR2 reads SVGAGI. Trimming removed 0 bases from V and 3 bases from J, with 6 bases in between.

For this clone: This clone may be a read error of a much larger clone one base away. The same CDR3 arises from other DNA sequences in this sample as well. The genes are TRBV18 and TRBJ1-1, with D hard to call. This CDR3 is built from 13 residues. CDR1 and CDR2 (germline): KGHSH, LQKENI. Trimming cost V 3 bases and J 1 base, with 6 bases left between them. DNA of the CDR3: TGTGCCAGCTCACCTCTGGAGAACACTGAAGCTTTCTTT. Its protein is CASSPLENTEAFF.

V and J are TRBV29-1 and TRBJ1-2, with unresolved D. CDR1 is SQVTM and CDR2 is ANQGSEA in the germline V gene. This CDR3 region has 13 residues. V was trimmed by 3 bases and J by 3 bases, leaving 11 bases between them. CDR3 region: CSVEIGDHYGYTF. In DNA form, the CDR3 reads TGCAGCGTTGAGATTGGGGATCACTATGGCTACACCTTC.

The V and J genes are TRBV5-1 and TRBJ2-1; 10 bases line up with TRBD2. The CDR3 covers 16 residues. Unmatched junction bases numbered 6, after V lost 6 bases and J lost 0 bases. The germline CDR1 and CDR2 sequences are SGHRS and YFSETQ. The CDR3 region is CASTVAGGSSYNEQFF. The CDR3 region has the DNA TGCGCCAGCACCGTAGCGGGGGGCAGCTCCTACAATGAGCAGTTCTTC. The full variable domain, in which reference TRBV5-1 and TRBJ2-1 provide the parts outside the CDR3, is KAGVTQTPRYLIKTRGQQVTLSCSPISGHRSVSWYQQTPGQGLQFLFEYFSETQRNKGNFPGRFSGRQFSNSRSEMNVSTLELGDSALYLCASTVAGGSSYNEQFFGPGTRLTVL.

This sequence joins TRBV2 and TRBJ2-1; D unresolved. Trimming shortened V by 8 bases and J by 6 bases, and 8 bases separated the two germline ends. The CDR3 runs to 11 residues. Germline V gene sequence: CDR1 SNHLY, CDR2 FYNNEI. CDR3 nucleotide sequence: TGTGCCAGCGGGAAGACCAATGAGCAGTTCTTC. As protein: CASGKTNEQFF. The variable domain in full, completed from reference TRBV2 and TRBJ2-1, reads EPEVTQTPSHQVTQMGQEVILRCVPISNHLYFYWYRQILGQKVEFLVSFYNNEISEKSEIFDDQFSVERPDGSNFTLKIRSTKLEDSAMYFCASGKTNEQFFGPGTRLTVL.

The chain recombines TRBV7-9 with TRBJ1-6, with unresolved D. V was shortened by 2 bases and J by 7 bases, with 9 bases between the two germline ends. The CDR3 totals 14 residues. Per the germline V gene, CDR1 is SEHNR and CDR2 is FQNEAQ (reference sequence). Here the CDR3 DNA reads TGTGCCAGCAGCTTATTTTCGGGGAATTCACCCCTCCACTTT. It encodes CASSLFSGNSPLHF. The full variable domain, completed using reference TRBV7-9 and TRBJ1-6, is DTGVSQNPRHKITKRGQNVTFRCDPISEHNRLYWYRQTLGQGPEFLTYFQNEAQLEKSRLLSDRFSAERPKGSFSTLEIQRTEQGDSAMYLCASSLFSGNSPLHFGNGTRLTVT.

Remarks on this clone: This sample includes further DNA sequences coding for the same CDR3. The chain joins TRBV2 to TRBJ2-2; maybe TRBD1 (6 bases). This CDR3 has 13 residues. V gave up 4 bases and J gave up 6 bases, with 9 bases separating them. Germline CDR1 is SNHLY and CDR2 is FYNNEI. The CDR3, as DNA: TGTGCCAGCAGTGGTCAGGGGTCCGGGGAGCTGTTTTTT. Its translation is CASSGQGSGELFF.

V is TRBV28 and J is TRBJ1-6; D gene ambiguous. V dropped 6 bases and J dropped 6 bases, with 21 bases sitting between them. Germline CDR1 is MDHEN and CDR2 is SYDVKM. CDR3 length: 17 amino acids. The CDR3 bases are TGTGCCAGCAGCGCCGGCCTGAGGAGGGTGGGTAATTCACCCCTCCACTTT. It translates to CASSAGLRRVGNSPLHF.

The chain recombines TRBV10-1 with TRBJ1-1; TRBD1 matches at 8 bases. The germline V gene encodes CDR1 WNHNN and CDR2 SYGVQD (reference sequence). This CDR3 is built from 15 residues. V was clipped by 3 bases and J by 4 bases; unmatched bases: 7. CDR3 nucleotides: TGCGCCAGCAGTGACTCGGACAGGGATAGCACTGAAGCTTTCTTT. Translation gives CASSDSDRDSTEAFF.

The V and J genes are TRBV15 and TRBJ2-1; D gene uncertain. Germline V CDR1 and CDR2: LNHNV, YYDKDF (reference sequence). The CDR3 runs 13 residues. Trimming left V 0 bases short and J 7 bases short, with 7 bases between. The CDR3 reads CATSRDVLNEQFF. In DNA, the CDR3 is TGTGCCACCAGCAGAGATGTCTTGAATGAGCAGTTCTTC.

This chain joins TRBV28 and TRBJ1-1, with D possibly matching TRBD1 (6 bases). The germline gives CDR1 MDHEN, CDR2 SYDVKM. The CDR3 runs to 14 residues. V lost 5 bases, J lost 0 bases, and 10 bases lay in between. The CDR3 DNA follows: TGTGCCAGCAGTAGGACAGACTTGAACACTGAAGCTTTCTTT. As protein: CASSRTDLNTEAFF. Using reference TRBV28 and TRBJ1-1 for the parts outside the CDR3, the full variable domain is DVKVTQSSRYLVKRTGEKVFLECVQDMDHENMFWYRQDPGLGLRLIYFSYDVKMKEKGDIPEGYSVSREKKERFSLILESASTNQTSMYLCASSRTDLNTEAFFGQGTRLTVV.